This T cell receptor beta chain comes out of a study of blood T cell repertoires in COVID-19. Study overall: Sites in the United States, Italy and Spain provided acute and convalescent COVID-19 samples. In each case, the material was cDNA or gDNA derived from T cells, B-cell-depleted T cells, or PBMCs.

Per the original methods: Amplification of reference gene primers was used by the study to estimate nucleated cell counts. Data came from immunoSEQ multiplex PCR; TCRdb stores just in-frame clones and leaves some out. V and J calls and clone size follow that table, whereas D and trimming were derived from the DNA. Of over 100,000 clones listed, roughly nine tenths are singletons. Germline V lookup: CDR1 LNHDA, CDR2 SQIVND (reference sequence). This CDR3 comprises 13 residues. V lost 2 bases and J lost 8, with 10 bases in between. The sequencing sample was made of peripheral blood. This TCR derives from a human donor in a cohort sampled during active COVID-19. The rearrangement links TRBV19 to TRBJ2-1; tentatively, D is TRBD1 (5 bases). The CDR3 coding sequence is TGTGCCAGTAGTATATCTGCAGGGCATGAGCAGTTCTTC. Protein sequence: CASSISAGHEQFF.